These 26 T cell receptor beta chains originate from one sample sequenced in a study of T cell responses to AZD1222 COVID-19 vaccine. The assay was immunoSEQ multiplex PCR, and TCRdb's table has in-frame clones only and misses some. The table has 180,000 or so clones, around 90% seen once. Specimen: peripheral blood, collected 28 days after the second AZD1222 dose. The receptors shown here come from an adult who received the AZD1222 COVID-19 vaccine.

The chain recombines TRBV12-5 with TRBJ2-7; D gene unclear. CDR1 is LGHNT and CDR2 is FRNRAP in the germline V gene. The CDR3 sequence is 14 residues long. V lost 5 bases to trimming and J lost 2 bases, with 13 bases between them. CDR3 residues: CASGLPQPAYEQYF. Written as DNA, the CDR3 is TGTGCTAGTGGTCTCCCCCAACCGGCCTACGAGCAGTACTTC.

This clone was seen a single time. This chain links TRBV6-5 with TRBJ1-2; 7 nucleotides match TRBD1. V lost 4 bases to trimming and J lost 2 bases; unmatched junction nucleotides: 7. Germline-derived CDR1 and CDR2 are MNHEY and SVGAGI. The CDR3 is 15 amino acids. The CDR3 sequence is CASSLSPRGNYGYTF. Here the CDR3 DNA reads TGTGCCAGCAGTTTAAGCCCCAGGGGGAACTATGGCTACACCTTC.

The chain couples TRBV5-1 to TRBJ2-2; 7 bases fit TRBD2. Germline assignment: CDR1 SGHRS and CDR2 YFSETQ. Trimming cost V 6 bases and J 5 bases; bases outside gene matches: 4. This CDR3 has 13 amino acids. CDR3 loop: CASKLAYTGELFF. CDR3 nucleotides: TGCGCCAGCAAACTAGCGTATACCGGGGAGCTGTTTTTT.

The V and J genes are TRBV15 and TRBJ1-3, with 7 bases that match TRBD1. The V and J ends lost 4 bases and 0 bases, in that order; junction bases with no gene match: 6. Germline V CDR1 and CDR2: LNHNV, YYDKDF (reference sequence). CDR3 length: 16 amino acids. CDR3 protein: CATSTAGTASGNTIYF. Written as DNA, the CDR3 is TGTGCCACCAGCACAGCCGGGACAGCCTCTGGAAACACCATATATTTT.

V is TRBV30 and J is TRBJ1-5, with 9 bases aligning to TRBD1. CDR1 is GTSNPN, CDR2 SVGIG, per germline (reference sequence). The CDR3 runs to 19 residues. Trimming took 2 bases from V and 1 from J; bases not matched to a gene: 15. The CDR3 DNA reads as TGTGCCTGGAGTACCCCGGACAGGGGACTGGTGCAGAGCAATCAGCCCCAGCATTTT. It codes for CAWSTPDRGLVQSNQPQHF.

The chain uses TRBV7-6 and TRBJ2-5; 13 nucleotides align to TRBD2. CDR1 is SGHVS and CDR2 is FNYEAQ in the germline V gene. V was clipped by 5 bases and J by 5 bases; unmatched bases: 5. CDR3 length: 15 residues. CDR3 nucleotide sequence: TGTGCCAGCAGCGTTACTAGCGGGGGGGATGAGACCCAGTACTTC. Amino acids: CASSVTSGGDETQYF.

The chain joins TRBV7-9 to TRBJ2-7, with TRBD2 matching 14 bases. The length of the CDR3 is 18 residues. V shed 4 bases and J 2 bases; nucleotides not matched to a gene: 10. Germline loops: CDR1 SEHNR, CDR2 FQNEAQ (reference sequence). This chain's CDR3 is CASSSSPRLAGGTYEQYF. For the CDR3, the DNA is TGTGCCAGCAGCTCATCCCCTCGACTAGCGGGAGGGACCTACGAGCAGTACTTC.

This rearrangement joins TRBV11-3 to TRBJ1-1; possibly TRBD1 for D (5 bases). Germline-derived CDR1 and CDR2 are SGHNT and YENEEA. V dropped 5 bases and J dropped 0 bases, with 25 bases sitting between them. The CDR3 spans 19 residues. The CDR3 loop reads CASSQLPRHPGPLNTEAFF. The DNA of the CDR3 is TGTGCCAGCAGCCAACTTCCACGTCATCCGGGACCTTTGAACACTGAAGCTTTCTTT.

The chain carries TRBV7-9 and TRBJ1-1; no definite D call. The V and J ends lost 5 bases and 5 bases respectively, with 9 bases between them. Germline V gene data show CDR1 as SEHNR and CDR2 as FQNEAQ (reference sequence). The CDR3 runs 12 residues. In DNA, the CDR3 is TGTGCCAGCAGCCTTGGGCGGACTGAAGCTTTCTTT. Translated, it gives CASSLGRTEAFF. Drawing the rest from reference TRBV7-9 and TRBJ1-1, the complete variable domain is DTGVSQNPRHKITKRGQNVTFRCDPISEHNRLYWYRQTLGQGPEFLTYFQNEAQLEKSRLLSDRFSAERPKGSFSTLEIQRTEQGDSAMYLCASSLGRTEAFFGQGTRLTVV.

This chain links TRBV19 with TRBJ2-2, with a weak D call TRBD2 (5 bases). The CDR3 contains 15 residues. The germline V and J ends were trimmed by 8 bases and 2 bases, with 15 bases remaining between them. Germline assignment: CDR1 LNHDA and CDR2 SQIVND (reference sequence). The chain's CDR3 is CASRSSGVNTGELFF. CDR3 DNA sequence: TGTGCCAGTCGATCGTCCGGGGTAAACACCGGGGAGCTGTTTTTT.

The chain couples TRBV28 to TRBJ1-1, with D perhaps matching TRBD1 (6 bases). In germline, CDR1 is MDHEN, CDR2 SYDVKM. The CDR3 has 13 residues. V dropped 7 bases and J dropped 1 base, with 10 bases sitting between them. In DNA, the CDR3 is TGTGCCAGCAAAACAGGGCGGAACACTGAAGCTTTCTTT. Encoded protein: CASKTGRNTEAFF.

The chain has TRBV20-1 and TRBJ1-1, with D tentatively TRBD1 (5 bases). The CDR3 extends over 11 amino acids. The germline V gene has CDR1 DFQATT and CDR2 SNEGSKA (reference sequence). The CDR3: CSRRGNTEAFF. Written as DNA, the CDR3 is TGCAGCCGAAGGGGGAACACTGAAGCTTTCTTT.

This clone showed up just once. V is TRBV12-3 or TRBV12-4 and J is TRBJ2-3; D call uncertain. This CDR3 is built from 12 residues. Between the trimmed V and J ends, which lost 6 bases and 4 bases, there was a span of 8 bases. The CDR3 loop reads CASSPDPDTQYF. CDR3 sequence (DNA): TGTGCCAGCAGCCCGGATCCAGATACGCAGTATTTT.

This clone appeared once. This chain joins TRBV7-9 and TRBJ2-5; tentative D call: TRBD2 (6 bases). V was pared by 4 bases and J by 6 bases, with 12 bases between. Looked up from germline, CDR1 is SEHNR and CDR2 is FQNEAQ (reference sequence). The CDR3 has 13 residues. This chain's CDR3 is CASSSGDSQTQYF. Written as DNA, the CDR3 is TGTGCCAGCAGCTCCGGGGACTCCCAGACCCAGTACTTC.

The chain recombines TRBV12-5 with TRBJ1-2; D unresolved. This CDR3 has 13 amino acids. Germline CDR1 LGHNT, CDR2 FRNRAP. The germline V and J ends were trimmed by 1 base and 5 bases, with 8 bases remaining between them. The CDR3 DNA sequence: TGTGCTAGTGGTTTGGGGCAGTTGTATGGCTACACCTTC. Translating gives CASGLGQLYGYTF. The entire variable domain, with the rest obtained from reference TRBV12-5 and TRBJ1-2, is as follows: DARVTQTPRHKVTEMGQEVTMRCQPILGHNTVFWYRQTMMQGLELLAYFRNRAPLDDSGMPKDRFSAEMPDATLATLKIQPSEPRDSAVYFCASGLGQLYGYTFGSGTRLTVV.

The chain joins TRBV7-2 to TRBJ1-1; 9 bases align to TRBD1. The V gene's germline CDR1 is SGHTA and CDR2 FQGNSA. The CDR3 runs 15 residues. The junction had 7 bases not matched to a gene; V was cut back by 5 bases and J by 3 bases. In DNA form, the CDR3 reads TGTGCCAGCAGCCTAAGGACAGGGGCCCACACTGAAGCTTTCTTT. As protein: CASSLRTGAHTEAFF.

The chain recombines TRBV5-6 with TRBJ2-1; 9 bases agree with TRBD2. V was pared by 0 bases and J by 7 bases, with 2 bases of the junction left unmatched. The CDR3 extends over 14 amino acids. Germline V CDR1 and CDR2: SGHDT, YYEEEE. This CDR3 reads CASSLGLAGNEQFF. The CDR3 DNA follows: TGTGCCAGCAGCTTGGGTCTAGCGGGGAATGAGCAGTTCTTC.

This clone showed up just once. V is TRBV2 and J is TRBJ1-1; D remains unclear. V was cut by 6 bases and J by 5 bases, with 10 bases left in between. The germline V gene has CDR1 SNHLY and CDR2 FYNNEI. This CDR3 is built from 12 residues. This CDR3 is CASSSDRTEAFF. The CDR3 region has the DNA TGTGCCAGCAGCTCGGACCGGACTGAAGCTTTCTTT.

The genes are TRBV29-1 and TRBJ2-7; D possibly corresponds to TRBD1 (6 bases). Germline loops: CDR1 SQVTM, CDR2 ANQGSEA. The V end was cut by 7 bases, the J end by 7 bases, with 17 bases between. This CDR3 region has 12 residues. CDR3 sequence reads: CSAGLDTGEQYF. CDR3 coding DNA: TGCAGCGCCGGACTGGATACAGGGGAGCAGTACTTC.

V usage is TRBV12-3 or TRBV12-4 and J usage is TRBJ2-1, with 7 nucleotides matching TRBD2. The V and J ends lost 5 bases and 9 bases, in that order; junction bases with no gene match: 7. The CDR3 spans 13 residues. DNA of the CDR3: TGTGCCAGCAGTGAGCGGGGTTTGGGTGAGCAGTTCTTC. It is translated as CASSERGLGEQFF.

This chain uses TRBV6-1 with TRBJ1-4, with D hard to call. The CDR3 consists of 15 residues. Germline V CDR1 and CDR2: MNHNS, SASEGT. The V end was cut by 2 bases, the J end by 5 bases, with 12 bases between. DNA of the CDR3: TGTGCCAGCAGTGAACGTGAGGCGTCGAATGAAAAACTGTTTTTT. As protein: CASSEREASNEKLFF.

The chain combines TRBV4-2 with TRBJ2-3; maybe TRBD1 (5 bases). V lost 0 bases and J 2 bases, leaving 9 bases between the germline ends. The CDR3 runs to 15 residues. Germline V lookup: CDR1 LGHNA, CDR2 YNFKEQ. CDR3 in amino acids: CASSQEGHPTDTQYF. CDR3 coding DNA: TGTGCCAGCAGCCAAGAGGGGCACCCCACAGATACGCAGTATTTT.

The chain employs TRBV28 and TRBJ1-6; D remains unclear. The CDR3 sequence is 13 residues long. V shed 4 bases and J shed 6 bases, with 7 bases lying between them. Germline values: CDR1 MDHEN, CDR2 SYDVKM. The CDR3 is CASSSGGNSPLHF. CDR3 sequence (DNA): TGTGCCAGCAGTTCCGGTGGTAATTCACCCCTCCACTTT.

This chain joins TRBV23-1 and TRBJ1-6; 9 bases map to TRBD1. TRBV23-1 has ORF status, its function being uncertain. V gave up 5 bases and J gave up 5 bases; unmatched junction bases: 10. The CDR3 totals 17 residues. CDR3 amino acids: CASSSDRGEPNNSPLHF. CDR3 coding DNA: TGCGCCAGCAGTTCGGACAGGGGCGAACCTAATAATTCACCCCTCCACTTT.

The V and J genes are TRBV18 and TRBJ2-2, with 10 bases identical to TRBD1. The CDR3 extends over 17 amino acids. Germline V gene lookup returns CDR1 KGHSH and CDR2 LQKENI. After removal of 0 bases from V and 6 bases from J, the junction contained 7 bases not matched to a gene. The CDR3 DNA sequence: TGTGCCAGCTCACCACCGCGAGGGACAGGGGTTGCCGGGGAGCTGTTTTTT. It yields the protein CASSPPRGTGVAGELFF. Filled out from reference TRBV18 and TRBJ2-2, the complete variable domain reads NAGVMQNPRHLVRRRGQEARLRCSPMKGHSHVYWYRQLPEEGLKFMVYLQKENIIDESGMPKERFSAEFPKEGPSILRIQQVVRGDSAAYFCASSPPRGTGVAGELFFGEGSRLTVL.

The chain is built from TRBV12-3 or TRBV12-4 and TRBJ2-5; D perhaps matches TRBD2 (5 bases). The CDR3 runs to 13 residues. Trimming removed 5 bases at V and 1 base at J, with 8 bases between. CDR3 loop: CASSGEFQETQYF. The CDR3 DNA is TGTGCCAGCAGTGGGGAGTTCCAAGAGACCCAGTACTTC.